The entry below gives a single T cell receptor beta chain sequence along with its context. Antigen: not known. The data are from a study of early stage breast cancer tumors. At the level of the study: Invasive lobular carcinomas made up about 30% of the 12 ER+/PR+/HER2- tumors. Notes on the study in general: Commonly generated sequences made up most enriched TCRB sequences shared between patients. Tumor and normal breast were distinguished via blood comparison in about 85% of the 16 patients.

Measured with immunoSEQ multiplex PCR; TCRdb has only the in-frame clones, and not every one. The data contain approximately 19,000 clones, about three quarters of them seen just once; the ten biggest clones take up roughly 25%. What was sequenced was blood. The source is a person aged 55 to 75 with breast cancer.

CDR3 bases: TGTGCCAGCAGCTCCAAGTGGGGTTCTGAAGCTTTCTTT. Its translation is CASSSKWGSEAFF. The rearrangement joins TRBV7-2 to TRBJ1-1; D gene unclear. The CDR3 has 13 amino acids. Per the germline V gene, CDR1 is SGHTA and CDR2 is FQGNSA. The germline V and J ends were trimmed by 4 bases and 6 bases, with 12 bases remaining between them.